This TCR beta chain was profiled in a study of beta chain features in type 1 diabetes. Of the isolated RNA, all was reverse transcribed, and so the sequenced material was expressed TCRB transcripts. Libraries were prepared by immunoSEQ multiplex PCR; TCRdb keeps only in-frame clonotypes and omits some of them. The sample has over 500,000 clones; roughly a sixth are singletons. The V gene's germline CDR1 is SGDLS and CDR2 YYNGEE. Trimming pared 0 bases from V and 2 bases from J, leaving 10 bases between. This CDR3 comprises 15 residues. This TCR was recovered from a man aged 18 to 30 in good health. The rearrangement links TRBV9 to TRBJ2-3; no clear D. Sequenced material: naive CD4+ T cells from blood. The CDR3 is CASSVVLSATDTQYF. The CDR3 DNA reads TGTGCCAGCAGCGTAGTTTTGTCAGCCACAGATACGCAGTATTTT. The complete variable domain, with remaining parts taken from reference TRBV9 and TRBJ2-3, reads DSGVTQTPKHLITATGQRVTLRCSPRSGDLSVYWYQQSLDQGLQFLIQYYNGEERAKGNILERFSAQQFPDLHSELNLSSLELGDSALYFCASSVVLSATDTQYFGPGTRLTVL.